This TCR beta chain was retrieved from a study of blood T cells in healthy people across ages. It was with a sample-barcoded 5' primer and a J-beta primer mix that a second PCR of roughly 6 to 11 cycles was run. Each CDR3 protein is one row after TCRdb ran MiXCR on the 5' RACE reads. The table lists more than 1,400,000 distinct CDR3 sequences, 35% to 45% of them singletons. CDR1 SGHTA and CDR2 FQGNSA come from the germline V gene. V lost 5 bases and J lost 2; bases outside the gene matches: 9. CDR3 length: 15 amino acids. The J gene is TRBJ2-7, the V gene TRBV7-2; TRBD2 agrees at 7 bases. Specimen: blood. The origin of this receptor is a woman between 18 and 30 years old in good health. The CDR3 is CASSLPSGAPYEQYF. In nucleotides, the CDR3 is TGTGCCAGCAGCCTTCCGAGCGGGGCCCCCTACGAGCAGTACTTC.